Following are 2 T cell receptor beta chains from one sample sequenced in a study of blood T cell repertoires in COVID-19. Measured with immunoSEQ multiplex PCR; TCRdb has only the in-frame clones, and not every one. The table has 250,000 to 350,000 clones, 89% seen once. Sequencing was carried out using peripheral blood. All receptors come from a man aged 18 to 30 who had recovered from COVID-19.

This chain connects TRBV6-5 to TRBJ1-1, with D hard to call. Germline V lookup: CDR1 MNHEY, CDR2 SVGAGI. Trimming took 2 bases from V and 6 from J, leaving 10 bases between them. The CDR3 length is 13 residues. CDR3 coding DNA: TGTGCCAGCAGTTACATGGCCTCTGCTGAAGCTTTCTTT. Its protein product is CASSYMASAEAFF.

The V gene is TRBV5-4, the J gene TRBJ2-3, with D possibly TRBD1 on 6 matching bases. The CDR3 runs 15 residues. Germline V lookup: CDR1 SGHNT, CDR2 YYREEE (reference sequence). Trimming shortened V by 3 bases and J by 0 bases, and 11 bases separated the two germline ends. The CDR3 DNA reads as TGTGCCAGCAGCTACAGGGCCCTGAGCACAGATACGCAGTATTTT. Protein: CASSYRALSTDTQYF.